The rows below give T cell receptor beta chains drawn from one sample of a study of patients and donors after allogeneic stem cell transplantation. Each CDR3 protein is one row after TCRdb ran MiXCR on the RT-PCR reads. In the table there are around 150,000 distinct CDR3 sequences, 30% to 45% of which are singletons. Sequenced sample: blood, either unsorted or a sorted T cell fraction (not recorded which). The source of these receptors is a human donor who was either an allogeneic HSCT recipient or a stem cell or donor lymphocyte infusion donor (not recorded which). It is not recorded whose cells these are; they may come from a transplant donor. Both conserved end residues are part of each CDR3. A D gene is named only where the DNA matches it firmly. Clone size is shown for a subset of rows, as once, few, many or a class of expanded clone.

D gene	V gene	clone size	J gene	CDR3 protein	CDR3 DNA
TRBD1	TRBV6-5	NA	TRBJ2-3	CASSYSWDRGTDTQYF	TGTGCCAGCAGTTACTCCTGGGACAGGGGCACAGATACGCAGTATTTT
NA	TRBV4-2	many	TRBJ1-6	CASSQDGRALHF	TGTGCCAGCAGCCAAGATGGGCGGGCCCTCCACTTT
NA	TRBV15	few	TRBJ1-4	CATGNEKLFF	TGTGCCACCGGGAATGAAAAACTGTTTTTT
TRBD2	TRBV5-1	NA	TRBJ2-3	CASSFVAAGGTDTQYF	TGCGCCAGCAGCTTCGTGGCGGCGGGGGGCACAGATACGCAGTATTTT
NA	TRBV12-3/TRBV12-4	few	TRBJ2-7	CASSLYPAYEQYF	TGTGCCAGCAGTTTATACCCTGCCTACGAGCAGTACTTC
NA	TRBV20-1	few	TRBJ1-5	CSARVRADPYNQPQHF	TGCAGTGCTAGAGTACGGGCGGATCCTTACAATCAGCCCCAGCATTTT
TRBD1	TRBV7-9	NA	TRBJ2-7	CASSSDRGLYEQYF	TGTGCCAGCAGCAGCGACAGGGGGCTCTACGAGCAGTACTTC
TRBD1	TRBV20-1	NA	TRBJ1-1	CSARGTGRTEAFF	TGCAGTGCTAGGGGGACAGGGAGAACTGAAGCTTTCTTT
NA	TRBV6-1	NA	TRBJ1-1	CASSEAGYTEAFF	TGTGCCAGCAGTGAGGCAGGGTACACTGAAGCTTTCTTT
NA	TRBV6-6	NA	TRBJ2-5	CASSYGQQETQYF	TGTGCCAGCAGTTACGGTCAGCAAGAGACCCAGTACTTC
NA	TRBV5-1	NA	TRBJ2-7	CASSMGVQKFGEQYF	TGCGCCAGCAGCATGGGAGTCCAGAAATTTGGGGAGCAGTACTTC
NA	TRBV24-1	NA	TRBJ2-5	CATSVGGTEQETQYF	TGTGCCACCAGTGTCGGAGGGACGGAACAAGAGACCCAGTACTTC
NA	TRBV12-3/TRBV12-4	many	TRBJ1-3	CASRRTTGNTIYF	TGTGCCAGCAGACGGACGACTGGAAACACCATATATTTT
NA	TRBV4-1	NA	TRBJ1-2	CASSEPRQDYYYGYTF	TGCGCCAGCAGTGAACCCCGGCAGGATTATTACTATGGCTACACCTTC
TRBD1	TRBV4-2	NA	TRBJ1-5	CASSHFRDRAGQPQHF	TGTGCCAGCAGCCATTTCCGGGACAGGGCAGGGCAGCCCCAGCATTTT
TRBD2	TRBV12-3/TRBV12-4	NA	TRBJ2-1	CASSLVGGGAGEQFF	TGTGCCAGCAGTTTAGTCGGCGGGGGGGCCGGTGAGCAGTTCTTC
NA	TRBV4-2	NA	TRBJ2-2	CASSQVFRQGRTGELFF	TGTGCCAGCAGCCAAGTTTTTCGGCAGGGTAGAACCGGGGAGCTGTTTTTT
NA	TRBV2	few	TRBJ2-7	CASSDGGYEQYF	TGTGCCAGCAGTGACGGGGGCTACGAGCAGTACTTC
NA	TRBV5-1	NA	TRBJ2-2	CASSAGSNTGELFF	TGCGCCAGCAGCGCGGGATCGAACACCGGGGAGCTGTTTTTT
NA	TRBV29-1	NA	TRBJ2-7	CSVEGTNSYEQYF	TGCAGCGTTGAGGGGACAAACTCCTACGAGCAGTACTTC
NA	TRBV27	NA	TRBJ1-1	CASSNFRLNPPNSEAFF	TGTGCCAGCAGTAACTTCAGGCTAAACCCACCGAACTCTGAAGCTTTCTTT
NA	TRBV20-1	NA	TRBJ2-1	CSASRPFSSYNEQFF	TGCAGTGCTAGTCGACCGTTCAGCTCCTACAATGAGCAGTTCTTC